This entry lists 10 T cell receptor beta chains sequenced from one sample in a study of CD8 T cells in Susac syndrome. RNA totalling roughly 0.45 to 1 ug underwent reverse transcription with random hexamers. TCRdb independently ran MiXCR on the immunoSEQ multiplex PCR reads; one entry per CDR3 protein. The sample lists 150,000 to 200,000 distinct CDR3 sequences; roughly 94% were seen once. The sample was CD4+ T cells from PBMCs. The receptors here all came from a human donor with multiple sclerosis.

This clonotype appeared once. This chain connects TRBV27 to TRBJ2-3; tentatively, D is TRBD1 or TRBD2 (5 bases each). The CDR3 is made up of 16 amino acids. Germline loops: CDR1 MNHEY, CDR2 SMNVEV (reference sequence). V lost 1 base to trimming and J lost 4 bases, with 15 bases between them. The CDR3 reads CASSLWPGSLSDTQYF. The DNA for the CDR3 is TGTGCCAGCAGTTTATGGCCAGGGAGTTTATCAGATACGCAGTATTTT.

The sample holds one count of this clonotype. V and J are TRBV5-6 and TRBJ2-1, with 9 bases matching TRBD2. Germline-derived CDR1 and CDR2 are SGHDT and YYEEEE. The CDR3 contains 16 residues. Losses at the gene ends were 4 bases for V and 1 base for J; bases not matched to a gene: 6. CDR3 protein: CASSTPGLASYNEQFF. In DNA form, the CDR3 reads TGTGCCAGCAGCACGCCGGGACTAGCTTCCTACAATGAGCAGTTCTTC.

V is TRBV15 and J is TRBJ2-5; D gene uncertain. Germline values: CDR1 LNHNV, CDR2 YYDKDF (reference sequence). The CDR3 length is 13 residues. V was clipped by 2 bases and J by 4 bases, with 8 bases between them. CDR3 nucleotides: TGTGCCACCAGCAGACTCCCAGGAGAGACCCAGTACTTC. It encodes CATSRLPGETQYF. Together with reference TRBV15 and TRBJ2-5, the CDR3 gives the full variable domain: DAMVIQNPRYQVTQFGKPVTLSCSQTLNHNVMYWYQQKSSQAPKLLFHYYDKDFNNEADTPDNFQSRRPNTSFCFLDIRSPGLGDTAMYLCATSRLPGETQYFGPGTRLLVL.

The sample holds one count of this clonotype. The J gene is TRBJ2-1, the V gene TRBV6-2 or TRBV6-3, with D possibly TRBD2 on 6 matching bases. There are 15 residues in the CDR3. The germline gives CDR1 MNHEY, CDR2 SVGEGT. Trimming removed 10 bases at V and 0 bases at J, with 16 bases between. The CDR3 DNA reads as TGTGCCACTCGGAGGGCCAGAAGCTCCTACAATGAGCAGTTCTTC. Translation gives CATRRARSSYNEQFF.

V gene TRBV29-1 combines with J gene TRBJ2-3, with 8 bases matching TRBD1. Trimming cost V 7 bases and J 3 bases; bases outside gene matches: 9. In germline, CDR1 is SQVTM, CDR2 ANQGSEA. This CDR3 is 14 amino acids long. CDR3 amino acids: CSALGQGPTDTQYF. The CDR3, as DNA: TGCAGCGCTCTAGGACAGGGACCGACAGATACGCAGTATTTT.

This chain connects TRBV3-1 to TRBJ1-6; D remains unclear. V was cut by 1 base and J by 0 bases, with 7 bases left in between. Germline CDR1 LGHDT, CDR2 YNNKEL (reference sequence). The CDR3 consists of 16 residues. The CDR3 sequence is CASSQARSSYNSPLHF. CDR3 DNA: TGTGCCAGCAGCCAAGCTCGTAGCTCCTATAATTCACCCCTCCACTTT.

V usage is TRBV28 and J usage is TRBJ2-7; TRBD1 or TRBD2 may be the D gene (5 bases each). Germline lookup yields CDR1 MDHEN and CDR2 SYDVKM. Between the trimmed V and J ends, which lost 6 bases and 0 bases, there was a span of 27 bases. The CDR3 length is 19 residues. The CDR3 is CASSSVPSGRLRSSYEQYF. The CDR3, as DNA: TGTGCCAGCAGCTCTGTTCCGTCGGGACGTCTTAGGAGCTCCTACGAGCAGTACTTC. Using reference TRBV28 and TRBJ2-7 for the parts outside the CDR3, the full variable domain is DVKVTQSSRYLVKRTGEKVFLECVQDMDHENMFWYRQDPGLGLRLIYFSYDVKMKEKGDIPEGYSVSREKKERFSLILESASTNQTSMYLCASSSVPSGRLRSSYEQYFGPGTRLTVT.

The chain links TRBV29-1 to TRBJ2-7; 7 nucleotides match TRBD2. CDR1 is SQVTM, CDR2 ANQGSEA, per germline. V dropped 3 bases and J dropped 0; count of bases not matched to a gene: 2. CDR3 length: 13 residues. The CDR3 region is CSVDRGDSYEQYF. For the CDR3, the DNA is TGCAGCGTTGATCGGGGGGACTCCTACGAGCAGTACTTC.

This clonotype has a handful of counts. V usage is TRBV6-1 and J usage is TRBJ1-4, with TRBD1 identical over 9 bases. Germline loops: CDR1 MNHNS, CDR2 SASEGT. J gave up 2 bases and V 5 bases, and 3 bases lay outside the gene matches. This CDR3 region has 15 residues. The CDR3 is CASSSTGGTNEKLFF. The CDR3 DNA follows: TGTGCCAGCAGTTCAACAGGGGGCACTAATGAAAAACTGTTTTTT.

This chain uses TRBV20-1 with TRBJ1-1, with D perhaps matching TRBD1 (5 bases). This CDR3 is 12 amino acids long. Trimming removed 5 bases from V and 7 bases from J, with 14 bases in between. Germline V CDR1 and CDR2: DFQATT, SNEGSKA (reference sequence). In DNA form, the CDR3 reads TGCAGTGCTGTACCATCAGGGAGTGAAGCTTTCTTT. Encoded protein: CSAVPSGSEAFF.